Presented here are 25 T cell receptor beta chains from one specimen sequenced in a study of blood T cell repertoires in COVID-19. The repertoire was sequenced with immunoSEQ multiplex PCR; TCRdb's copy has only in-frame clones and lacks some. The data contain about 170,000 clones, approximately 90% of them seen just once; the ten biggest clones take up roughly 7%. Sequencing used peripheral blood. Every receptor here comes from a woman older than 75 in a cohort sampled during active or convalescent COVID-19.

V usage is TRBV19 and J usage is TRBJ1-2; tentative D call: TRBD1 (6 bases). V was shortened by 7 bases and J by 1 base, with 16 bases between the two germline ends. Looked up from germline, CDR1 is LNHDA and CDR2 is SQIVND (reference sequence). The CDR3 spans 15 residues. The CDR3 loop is CASTTDRYFNYGYTF. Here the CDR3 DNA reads TGTGCCAGTACAACGGACAGATACTTTAACTATGGCTACACCTTC.

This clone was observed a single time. The CDR3 region is CASRPGQGMGTEAFF. For the CDR3, the DNA is TGTGCCAGCAGACCCGGACAGGGGATGGGCACTGAAGCTTTCTTT. This sequence joins TRBV6-6 and TRBJ1-1, with 9 bases aligning to TRBD1. CDR3 length: 15 residues. After removal of 6 bases from V and 4 bases from J, the junction contained 9 bases not matched to a gene. The V gene's germline CDR1 is MNHNY and CDR2 SVGAGI (reference sequence).

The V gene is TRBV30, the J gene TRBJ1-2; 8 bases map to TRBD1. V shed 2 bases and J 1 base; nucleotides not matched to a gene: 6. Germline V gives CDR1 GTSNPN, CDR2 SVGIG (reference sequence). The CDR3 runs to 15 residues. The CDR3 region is CAWSRGTGVNYGYTF. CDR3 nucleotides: TGTGCCTGGAGTCGCGGGACAGGAGTTAACTATGGCTACACCTTC.

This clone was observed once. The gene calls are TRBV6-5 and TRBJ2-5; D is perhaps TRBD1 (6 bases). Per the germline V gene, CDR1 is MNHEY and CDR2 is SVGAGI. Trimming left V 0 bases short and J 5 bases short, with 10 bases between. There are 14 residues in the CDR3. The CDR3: CASSYSYRVETQYF. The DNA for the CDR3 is TGTGCCAGCAGTTACTCTTACAGGGTGGAGACCCAGTACTTC.

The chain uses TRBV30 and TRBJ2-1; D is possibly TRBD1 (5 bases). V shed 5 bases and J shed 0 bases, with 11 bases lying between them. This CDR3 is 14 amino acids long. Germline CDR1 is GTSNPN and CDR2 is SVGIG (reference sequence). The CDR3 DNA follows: TGTGCCTGGGGGGCGGATAGCTCCTACAATGAGCAGTTCTTC. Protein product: CAWGADSSYNEQFF.

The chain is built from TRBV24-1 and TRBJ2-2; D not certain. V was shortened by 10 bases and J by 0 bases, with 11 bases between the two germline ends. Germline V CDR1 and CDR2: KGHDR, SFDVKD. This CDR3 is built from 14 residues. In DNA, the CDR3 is TGTGCCACGCGCCCGTCGGCGAACACCGGGGAGCTGTTTTTT. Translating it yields CATRPSANTGELFF.

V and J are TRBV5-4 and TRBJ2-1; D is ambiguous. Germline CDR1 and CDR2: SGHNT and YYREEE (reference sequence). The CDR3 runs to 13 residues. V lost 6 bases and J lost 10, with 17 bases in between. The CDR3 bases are TGTGCCAGCACAGGAACGTCTTTCAGAGAGCAGTTCTTC. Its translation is CASTGTSFREQFF. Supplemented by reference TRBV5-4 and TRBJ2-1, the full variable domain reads ETGVTQSPTHLIKTRGQQVTLRCSSQSGHNTVSWYQQALGQGPQFIFQYYREEENGRGNFPPRFSGLQFPNYSSELNVNALELDDSALYLCASTGTSFREQFFGPGTRLTVL.

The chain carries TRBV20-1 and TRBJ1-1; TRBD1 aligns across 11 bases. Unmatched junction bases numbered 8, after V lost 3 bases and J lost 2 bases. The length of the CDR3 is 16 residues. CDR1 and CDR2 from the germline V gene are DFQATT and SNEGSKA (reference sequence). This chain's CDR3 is CSASSRDRGSNTEAFF. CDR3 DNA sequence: TGCAGTGCTAGTTCCCGGGACAGGGGGTCAAACACTGAAGCTTTCTTT.

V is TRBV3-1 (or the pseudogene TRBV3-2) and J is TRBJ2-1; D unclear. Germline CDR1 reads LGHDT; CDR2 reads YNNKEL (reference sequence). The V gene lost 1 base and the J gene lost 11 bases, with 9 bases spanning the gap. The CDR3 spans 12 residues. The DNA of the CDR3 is TGTGCCAGCAGCCAAGTTGGTGGGCAGCAGTTCTTC. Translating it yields CASSQVGGQQFF.

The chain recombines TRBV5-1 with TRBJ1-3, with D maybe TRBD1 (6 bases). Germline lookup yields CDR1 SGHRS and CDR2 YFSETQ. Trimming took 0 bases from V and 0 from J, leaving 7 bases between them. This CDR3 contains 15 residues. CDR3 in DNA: TGCGCCAGCAGCTTGGCGGACAGCTCTGGAAACACCATATATTTT. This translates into CASSLADSSGNTIYF.

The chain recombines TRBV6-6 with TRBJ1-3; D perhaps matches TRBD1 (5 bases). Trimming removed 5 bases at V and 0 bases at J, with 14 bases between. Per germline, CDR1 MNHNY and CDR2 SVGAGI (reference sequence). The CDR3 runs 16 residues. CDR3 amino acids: CASSGAGVLSGNTIYF. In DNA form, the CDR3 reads TGTGCCAGCAGTGGGGCCGGAGTCCTCTCTGGAAACACCATATATTTT.

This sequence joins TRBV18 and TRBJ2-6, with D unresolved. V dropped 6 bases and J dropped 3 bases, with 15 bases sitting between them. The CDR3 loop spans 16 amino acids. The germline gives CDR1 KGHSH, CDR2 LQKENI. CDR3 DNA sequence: TGTGCCAGCTCCGGTTCGGGTTTAGTTGGGGCCAACGTCCTGACTTTC. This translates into CASSGSGLVGANVLTF.

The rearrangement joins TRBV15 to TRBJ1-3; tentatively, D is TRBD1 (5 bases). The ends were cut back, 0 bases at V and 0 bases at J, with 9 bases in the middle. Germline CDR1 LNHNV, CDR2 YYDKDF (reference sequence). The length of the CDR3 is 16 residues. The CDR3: CATSRDSRVSGNTIYF. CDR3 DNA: TGTGCCACCAGCAGAGATTCCAGGGTCTCTGGAAACACCATATATTTT.

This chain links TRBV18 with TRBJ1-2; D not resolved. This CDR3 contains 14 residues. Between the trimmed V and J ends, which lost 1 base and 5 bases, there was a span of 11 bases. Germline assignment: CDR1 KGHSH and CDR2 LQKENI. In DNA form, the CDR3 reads TGTGCCAGCTCACCACTTGTGTCCGGGTATGGCTACACCTTC. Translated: CASSPLVSGYGYTF.

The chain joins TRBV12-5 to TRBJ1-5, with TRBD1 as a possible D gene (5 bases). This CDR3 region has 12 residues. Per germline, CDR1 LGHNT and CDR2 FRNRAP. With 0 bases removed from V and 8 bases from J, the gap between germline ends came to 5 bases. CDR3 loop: CASGLVGEPQHF. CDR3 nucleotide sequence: TGTGCTAGTGGTTTGGTAGGGGAGCCCCAGCATTTT.

The CDR3 coding sequence is TGTGCCAGCAGCCAAGATGGCAGATACGAGCAGTACGTC. Translating it yields CASSQDGRYEQYV. This rearrangement joins TRBV3-1 (or the pseudogene TRBV3-2) to TRBJ2-7; D is uncertain. This CDR3 is 13 amino acids long. CDR1 LGHDT and CDR2 YNNKEL come from the germline V gene (reference sequence). V lost 0 bases and J 4 bases, leaving 7 bases between the germline ends.

The CDR3, as DNA: TGTGCCACCAGCAGTGACAGGGTGGGAACTGAAGCTTTCTTT. The encoded protein is CATSSDRVGTEAFF. The chain carries TRBV15 and TRBJ1-1; 7 positions match TRBD1. This CDR3 spans 14 amino acids. The V segment lost 3 bases and the J segment 5 bases; nucleotides outside the gene matches: 6. CDR1 LNHNV and CDR2 YYDKDF come from the germline V gene (reference sequence).

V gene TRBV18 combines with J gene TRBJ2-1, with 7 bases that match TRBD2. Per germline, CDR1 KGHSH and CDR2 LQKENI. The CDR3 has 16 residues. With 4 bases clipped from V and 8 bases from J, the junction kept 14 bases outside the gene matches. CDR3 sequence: CASSLATSPWLDEQFF. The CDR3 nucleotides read TGTGCCAGCTCACTAGCGACTAGCCCATGGCTGGATGAGCAGTTCTTC.

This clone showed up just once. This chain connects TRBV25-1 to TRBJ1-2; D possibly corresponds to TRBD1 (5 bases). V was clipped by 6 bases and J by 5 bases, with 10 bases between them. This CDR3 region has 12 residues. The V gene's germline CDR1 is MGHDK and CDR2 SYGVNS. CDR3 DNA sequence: TGTGCCAGCAGCTCTTCAGGGTATGGCTACACCTTC. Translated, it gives CASSSSGYGYTF.

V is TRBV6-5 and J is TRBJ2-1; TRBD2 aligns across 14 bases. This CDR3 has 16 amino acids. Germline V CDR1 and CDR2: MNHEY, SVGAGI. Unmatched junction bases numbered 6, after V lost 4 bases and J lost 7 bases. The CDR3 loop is CASSSRLAGGRNEQFF. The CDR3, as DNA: TGTGCCAGCAGTTCGAGACTAGCGGGGGGGCGGAATGAGCAGTTCTTC.

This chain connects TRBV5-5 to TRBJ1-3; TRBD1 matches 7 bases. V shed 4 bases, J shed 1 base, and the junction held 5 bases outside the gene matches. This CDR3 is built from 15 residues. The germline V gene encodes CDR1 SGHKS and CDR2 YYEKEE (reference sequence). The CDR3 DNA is TGTGCCAGCAGCCCAGGACAGGTTTCTGGAAACACCATATATTTT. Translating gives CASSPGQVSGNTIYF.

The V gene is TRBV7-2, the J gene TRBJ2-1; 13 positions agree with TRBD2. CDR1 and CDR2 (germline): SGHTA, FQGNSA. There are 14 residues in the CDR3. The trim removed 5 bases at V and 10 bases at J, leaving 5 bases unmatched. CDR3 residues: CASSLGLAGVEQFF. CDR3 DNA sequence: TGTGCCAGCAGCCTCGGACTAGCGGGAGTGGAGCAGTTCTTC.

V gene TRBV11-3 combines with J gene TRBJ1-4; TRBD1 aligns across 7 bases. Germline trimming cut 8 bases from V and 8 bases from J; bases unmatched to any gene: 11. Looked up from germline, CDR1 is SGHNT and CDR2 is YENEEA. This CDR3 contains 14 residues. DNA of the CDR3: TGTGCCAGCGGACAGGCACAGGGAGAGGAAAAACTGTTTTTT. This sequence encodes CASGQAQGEEKLFF.

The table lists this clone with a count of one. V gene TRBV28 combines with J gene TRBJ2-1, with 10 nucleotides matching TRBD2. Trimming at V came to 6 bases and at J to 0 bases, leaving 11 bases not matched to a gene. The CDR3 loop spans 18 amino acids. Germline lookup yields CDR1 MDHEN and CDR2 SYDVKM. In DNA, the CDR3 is TGTGCCAGCAGGCGGGGACTAGCGCTCCTGAGCTCCTACAATGAGCAGTTCTTC. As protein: CASRRGLALLSSYNEQFF.

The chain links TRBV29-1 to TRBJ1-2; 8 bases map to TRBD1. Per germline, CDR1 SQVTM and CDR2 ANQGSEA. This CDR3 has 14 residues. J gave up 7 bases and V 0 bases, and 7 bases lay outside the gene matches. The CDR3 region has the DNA TGCAGCGTTGAAGACGGCAGGGGGCTTCGTGGCTACACCTTC. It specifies CSVEDGRGLRGYTF.